This is a list of T cell receptor beta chains from one sample in a study of shared clonotypes between healthy human individuals. Clones were sequenced by immunoSEQ multiplex PCR, and TCRdb holds only the in-frame ones, with some missing. The table includes 150,000 to 200,000 clones, approximately 92% detected once. The sample comprised naive CD4+ T cells sorted from blood. The origin of the receptors is a woman under 40 in good health. Both conserved end residues are part of each CDR3. D genes are given only for firm matches. Some rows mark clone size as missing; the rest say once, few, many or name a class of expanded clone.

cdr3_length	v_call	clone_size	d_call	j_call	cdr3_aa	cdr3_nt
14	TRBV2	few	TRBD1	TRBJ1-1	CASVEDRANTEAFF	TGTGCCAGCGTTGAAGACAGGGCGAACACTGAAGCTTTCTTT
11	TRBV28	.	.	TRBJ2-7	CASKVTHEQYF	TGTGCCAGCAAGGTGACCCACGAGCAGTACTTC
16	TRBV4-1	.	.	TRBJ1-3	CASSPKYGNSGNTIYF	TGCGCCAGCAGCCCCAAATACGGAAACTCTGGAAACACCATATATTTT
16	TRBV28	.	.	TRBJ1-2	CASSLPLGSNNYGYTF	TGTGCCAGCAGTTTACCGCTAGGGAGTAACAACTATGGCTACACCTTC
15	TRBV18	once	TRBD2	TRBJ2-7	CASSPPEGGLFKQYF	TGTGCCAGCTCACCACCAGAGGGAGGGCTTTTCAAGCAGTACTTC
13	TRBV15	.	.	TRBJ2-7	CATSRDPIAEQYF	TGTGCCACCAGCAGAGATCCCATCGCCGAGCAGTACTTC
12	TRBV28	.	.	TRBJ2-1	CASSLTLRGEFF	TGTGCCAGCAGCCTCACACTCAGGGGGGAGTTCTTC
15	TRBV2	.	.	TRBJ2-2	CATQWGTAATGELFF	TGTGCCACACAATGGGGGACTGCCGCTACCGGGGAGCTGTTTTTT
18	TRBV16	.	TRBD1	TRBJ1-2	CASSQLGTGAHVGYGYTF	TGTGCCAGCAGCCAACTCGGGACAGGGGCACACGTCGGCTATGGCTACACCTTC
14	TRBV28	.	.	TRBJ1-1	CASSSPAVNTEAFF	TGTGCCAGCAGTTCCCCCGCAGTGAACACTGAAGCTTTCTTT
15	TRBV7-8	.	.	TRBJ1-2	CASSLSAGRMKGYTF	TGTGCCAGCAGCTTATCCGCAGGGCGAATGAAAGGCTACACCTTC
14	TRBV7-9	.	.	TRBJ2-7	CASSFRGSDHEQYF	TGTGCCAGCAGCTTTCGAGGGAGTGACCACGAGCAGTACTTC
14	TRBV7-9	.	.	TRBJ2-7	CASSPPGLTYEQYF	TGTGCCAGCAGCCCCCCGGGACTCACCTACGAGCAGTACTTC
14	TRBV18	once	.	TRBJ1-5	CASSWGDSNQPQHF	TGTGCCAGCTCATGGGGCGATAGCAATCAGCCCCAGCATTTT
17	TRBV19	.	TRBD2	TRBJ2-2	CASSRGLAGVNTGELFF	TGTGCCAGTAGTAGGGGACTAGCGGGAGTAAACACCGGGGAGCTGTTTTTT
15	TRBV18	few	TRBD2	TRBJ2-1	CASSSSGRANNEQFF	TGTGCCAGCTCATCTAGCGGGAGGGCCAACAATGAGCAGTTCTTC
15	TRBV5-1	.	TRBD1	TRBJ2-7	CASSLAAGQVYEQYF	TGCGCCAGCAGCTTGGCCGCGGGACAGGTCTACGAGCAGTACTTC
12	TRBV28	.	.	TRBJ1-2	CASKGTNGGYTF	TGTGCCAGCAAGGGTACTAACGGCGGCTACACCTTC
14	TRBV28	.	.	TRBJ2-7	CASSSHSGVAEQYF	TGTGCCAGCAGTTCACACAGCGGCGTGGCCGAGCAGTACTTC
19	TRBV27	.	.	TRBJ2-5	CASSPQREFIAGAYETQYF	TGTGCCAGCAGCCCCCAGAGGGAGTTTATCGCCGGGGCGTACGAGACCCAGTACTTC
13	TRBV28	.	.	TRBJ2-2	CASRDGNTGELFF	TGTGCCAGCAGGGACGGTAACACCGGGGAGCTGTTTTTT
17	TRBV27	.	TRBD1	TRBJ2-3	CASSLIGQGGPTDTQYF	TGTGCCAGCAGTTTAATAGGACAGGGGGGGCCCACAGATACGCAGTATTTT
14	TRBV5-1	.	TRBD1	TRBJ1-4	CASSLGTGDEKLFF	TGCGCCAGCAGCTTGGGGACAGGCGACGAAAAACTGTTTTTT
15	TRBV7-9	.	TRBD2	TRBJ2-7	CASSVTSGASYEQYF	TGTGCCAGCAGCGTGACTAGCGGGGCGTCCTACGAGCAGTACTTC
14	TRBV6-1	.	TRBD2	TRBJ2-7	CASSPTSGTYEQYF	TGTGCCAGCAGCCCGACTAGCGGCACCTACGAGCAGTACTTC
15	TRBV27	.	.	TRBJ1-1	CASSSWGAENTEAFF	TGTGCCAGCAGTTCCTGGGGGGCGGAAAACACTGAAGCTTTCTTT
14	TRBV27	.	.	TRBJ2-2	CASSLFGEYGELFF	TGTGCCAGCAGTTTATTCGGGGAGTACGGGGAGCTGTTTTTT
17	TRBV7-9	.	.	TRBJ2-7	CASSLSLTEIGVGEQYF	TGTGCCAGCAGCTTAAGTTTGACGGAGATCGGGGTTGGCGAGCAGTACTTC
16	TRBV9	.	.	TRBJ2-1	CASSPRDLRGHNEQFF	TGTGCCAGCAGCCCCCGGGACCTAAGGGGACACAATGAGCAGTTCTTC
14	TRBV19	.	.	TRBJ2-3	CASSGDLGSRTQYF	TGTGCCAGTAGTGGGGACCTAGGGTCAAGGACGCAGTATTTT
16	TRBV19	.	TRBD2	TRBJ2-3	CASSLLSGIGPDTQYF	TGTGCCAGTAGTCTCCTTAGCGGGATAGGGCCAGATACGCAGTATTTT
17	TRBV7-9	.	.	TRBJ1-1	CASSLRRRGVGNTEAFF	TGTGCCAGCAGCTTAAGACGGAGGGGGGTCGGGAACACTGAAGCTTTCTTT
12	TRBV29-1	.	.	TRBJ2-5	CSVLGLQETQYF	TGCAGCGTTCTGGGGCTTCAAGAGACCCAGTACTTC
15	TRBV7-9	once	TRBD1	TRBJ2-7	CASSLGGTGTYEQYF	TGTGCCAGCAGCTTAGGCGGGACAGGCACCTACGAGCAGTACTTC
14	TRBV28	.	TRBD1	TRBJ2-2	CASRGQGDTGELFF	TGTGCCAGCAGGGGACAGGGAGACACCGGGGAGCTGTTTTTT
14	TRBV6-5	few	TRBD1	TRBJ2-7	CASSRDRGTYEQYF	TGTGCCAGCAGTAGGGACAGGGGGACTTACGAGCAGTACTTC
15	TRBV11-1	.	.	TRBJ2-7	CASSSRRTVNYEQYF	TGTGCCAGCAGCTCCAGACGGACAGTGAATTACGAGCAGTACTTC
13	TRBV7-3	.	TRBD2	TRBJ2-1	CASSLSPAGIGFF	TGTGCCAGCAGCTTATCCCCAGCGGGAATCGGCTTCTTC
13	TRBV2	.	.	TRBJ1-1	CASSYRESTEAFF	TGTGCCAGCAGCTACCGGGAGAGCACTGAAGCTTTCTTT
13	TRBV6-1	.	.	TRBJ2-7	CASSAGPRYEQYF	TGTGCCAGCAGCGCGGGACCCCGCTACGAGCAGTACTTC
16	TRBV13	.	TRBD2	TRBJ2-5	CASSPKLAEYQETQYF	TGTGCCAGCAGCCCCAAACTAGCGGAATACCAAGAGACCCAGTACTTC
15	TRBV28	.	.	TRBJ1-1	CASSLPSKGKGEAFF	TGTGCCAGCAGTTTACCCTCGAAAGGGAAGGGCGAAGCTTTCTTT
15	TRBV19	.	.	TRBJ1-5	CASSTDRNRNQPQHF	TGTGCCAGTAGTACCGACAGGAACCGCAATCAGCCCCAGCATTTT
13	TRBV18	.	.	TRBJ2-7	CASSPSGAYEQYF	TGTGCCAGCTCACCATCCGGGGCCTACGAGCAGTACTTC
12	TRBV29-1	.	.	TRBJ1-5	CSVAGSNQPQHF	TGCAGCGTTGCAGGGAGCAATCAGCCCCAGCATTTT
18	TRBV12-5	.	.	TRBJ2-6	CASGFIAAGQSRANVLTF	TGTGCTAGTGGTTTCATAGCTGCAGGACAAAGTCGGGCCAACGTCCTGACTTTC
14	TRBV28	.	TRBD1	TRBJ1-6	CASSQGQYVSPLHF	TGTGCCAGCAGCCAGGGACAGTACGTTTCACCCCTCCACTTT
14	TRBV28	once	TRBD2	TRBJ2-7	CASRSGRAPYEQYF	TGTGCCAGCAGAAGCGGGAGGGCCCCCTACGAGCAGTACTTC
13	TRBV10-1	.	.	TRBJ2-2	CASIEGFAGELFF	TGCGCCAGCATTGAGGGGTTTGCCGGGGAGCTGTTTTTT
14	TRBV15	.	.	TRBJ2-7	CATSKTNYPYEQYF	TGTGCCACCAGCAAAACAAACTACCCCTACGAGCAGTACTTC
13	TRBV14	.	.	TRBJ2-7	CASSRRDSYEQYF	TGTGCCAGCAGCCGCCGGGACTCATACGAGCAGTACTTC
15	TRBV6-5	.	.	TRBJ1-4	CASSYTVTGNEKLFF	TGTGCCAGCAGTTACACCGTGACGGGTAATGAAAAACTGTTTTTT